This TCR beta chain was captured by sequencing in a study of T cell responses to AZD1222 COVID-19 vaccine. The study's findings and limits: Nearly half of unique spike-specific TCRs reportedly avoided B.1.351 and B.1.1.7 mutated regions. Two AZD1222 administrations were followed by greater Spike-specific TCR breadth and depth.

Note on this clone: Its target is unknown.

Produced via immunoSEQ multiplex PCR; TCRdb's table is partial and in-frame only. The sample lists approximately 120,000 clones, approximately 88% occurring once. Germline CDR1 is DFQATT and CDR2 is SNEGSKA (reference sequence). The CDR3 is 19 residues long. J was trimmed by 0 bases and V by 3 bases; bases with no gene match: 15. J is TRBJ1-5 and V is TRBV20-1; TRBD1 matches at 9 bases. This receptor was taken from an adult in good health. The sample was peripheral blood, taken on day 0 of AZD1222 vaccination. CDR3 in amino acids: CSASRLPGTGFFSNQPQHF. The CDR3 DNA sequence: TGCAGTGCTAGTCGATTACCCGGGACAGGGTTCTTTAGCAATCAGCCCCAGCATTTT.